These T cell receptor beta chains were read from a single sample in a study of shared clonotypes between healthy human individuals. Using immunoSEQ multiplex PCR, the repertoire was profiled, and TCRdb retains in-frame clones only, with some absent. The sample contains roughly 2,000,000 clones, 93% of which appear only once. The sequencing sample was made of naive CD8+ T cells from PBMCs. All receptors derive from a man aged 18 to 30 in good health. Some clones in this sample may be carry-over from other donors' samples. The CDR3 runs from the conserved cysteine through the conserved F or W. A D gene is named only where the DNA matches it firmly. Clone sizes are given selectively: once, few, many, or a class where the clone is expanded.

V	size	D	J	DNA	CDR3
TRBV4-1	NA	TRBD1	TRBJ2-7	TGCGCCAGCAGCTTCCGGGACAGGGGCTACGAGCAGTACTTC	CASSFRDRGYEQYF
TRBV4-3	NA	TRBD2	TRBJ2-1	TGCGCCAGCAGCTTACGCCCCGGCGGGAGCCTGTCCTACAATGAGCAGTTCTTC	CASSLRPGGSLSYNEQFF
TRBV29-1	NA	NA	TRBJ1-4	TGCAGCGTTACGGGAAAAGGCACATTGCCTATCGGAAATGAAAAACTGTTTTTT	CSVTGKGTLPIGNEKLFF
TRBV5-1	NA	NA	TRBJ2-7	TGCGCCAGCATCTTGGGGACCGAGCAGTACTTC	CASILGTEQYF
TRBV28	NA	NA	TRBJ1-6	TGTGCCAGCAGTCTTACAGCAAATTCACCCCTCCACTTT	CASSLTANSPLHF
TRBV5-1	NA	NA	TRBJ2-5	TGCGCCAGCAGCTGGCTAGGGAGAGGAGAGACCCAGTACTTC	CASSWLGRGETQYF
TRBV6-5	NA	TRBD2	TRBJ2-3	TGTGCCAGCAGTTACTCCCTAGCGGGCACAGATACGCAGTATTTT	CASSYSLAGTDTQYF
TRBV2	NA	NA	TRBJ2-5	TGTGCCAGTCGCCCCGAGAGAAAAGAGACCCAGTACTTC	CASRPERKETQYF
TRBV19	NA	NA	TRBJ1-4	TGTGCCAGTAGTATCGGCTCAAGGGGAAAACTGTTTTTT	CASSIGSRGKLFF
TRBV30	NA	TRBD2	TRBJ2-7	TGTGCCTGGAGTGTACCGGGGGGGCTCATGCGGGAGCAGTACTTC	CAWSVPGGLMREQYF
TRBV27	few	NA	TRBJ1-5	TGTGCCAGCAGTTTATCTGGCAATCAGCCCCAGCATTTT	CASSLSGNQPQHF
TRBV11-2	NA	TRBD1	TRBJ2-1	TGTGCCAGCGGAACAGGGGTGAATGCGAATGAGCAGTTCTTC	CASGTGVNANEQFF
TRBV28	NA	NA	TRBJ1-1	TGTGCCAGCAGTTTAGGTCTGAACACTGAAGCTTTCTTT	CASSLGLNTEAFF